Listed below are T cell receptor beta chains from one sample, sequenced in a study of vaccination and CD4 T cells after COVID-19. Each CDR3 protein is one row after TCRdb ran MiXCR on the PCR reads. The data hold 9,500 or so distinct CDR3 sequences, with 30% observed a single time. Their specific antigens are unknown. Sequenced material: CD4+ T cells from blood, cultured in vitro, taken after SARS-CoV-2 vaccination. Every receptor here comes from a human donor who had recovered from COVID-19. Both conserved end residues are part of each CDR3. Fields, in order: V gene, D gene, clone size, J gene, CDR3 protein, CDR3 DNA. A D gene is named only where the DNA matches it firmly. Clone size is not always given. Where it is, it says once, few, many or a class for expanded clones.

v_call: TRBV7-2; d_call: TRBD1; clone_size: NA; j_call: TRBJ1-5; cdr3_aa: CASSPGQGGIGQPQHF; cdr3_nt: TGTGCCAGCAGCCCGGGACAGGGGGGAATCGGTCAGCCCCAGCATTTT
v_call: TRBV19; d_call: TRBD1; clone_size: few; j_call: TRBJ1-2; cdr3_aa: CASSPTGTGYSFPYGYTF; cdr3_nt: TGTGCCAGTAGTCCGACCGGGACAGGGTATTCCTTCCCCTATGGCTACACCTTC
v_call: TRBV27; d_call: NA; clone_size: NA; j_call: TRBJ2-1; cdr3_aa: CASSLGGYSYNEQFF; cdr3_nt: TGTGCCAGCAGTCTAGGGGGGTACTCCTACAATGAGCAGTTCTTC
v_call: TRBV7-6; d_call: NA; clone_size: NA; j_call: TRBJ2-1; cdr3_aa: CASSLRVDDNEQFF; cdr3_nt: TGTGCCAGCAGCCTCAGAGTAGACGACAATGAGCAGTTCTTC
v_call: TRBV20-1; d_call: NA; clone_size: medium-sized; j_call: TRBJ2-4; cdr3_aa: CSASGGDSLAKNIQYF; cdr3_nt: TGCAGTGCTAGTGGGGGAGACAGTCTGGCCAAAAACATTCAGTACTTC
v_call: TRBV28; d_call: NA; clone_size: NA; j_call: TRBJ2-7; cdr3_aa: CASSSPYEQYF; cdr3_nt: TGTGCCAGCAGTTCCCCGTACGAGCAGTACTTC
v_call: TRBV7-8; d_call: NA; clone_size: NA; j_call: TRBJ1-1; cdr3_aa: CASSHASGITEAFF; cdr3_nt: TGTGCCAGCAGCCACGCGTCGGGGATTACTGAAGCTTTCTTT
v_call: TRBV7-2; d_call: NA; clone_size: NA; j_call: TRBJ2-1; cdr3_aa: CASSLLNEQFF; cdr3_nt: TGTGCCAGCAGCTTACTCAATGAGCAGTTCTTC
v_call: TRBV28; d_call: TRBD2; clone_size: few; j_call: TRBJ2-1; cdr3_aa: CASFSSGINYNEQFF; cdr3_nt: TGTGCCAGCTTCTCTAGCGGGATAAATTACAATGAGCAGTTCTTC
v_call: TRBV10-1; d_call: TRBD1; clone_size: NA; j_call: TRBJ2-7; cdr3_aa: CASTPDRDRGLYEQYF; cdr3_nt: TGCGCCAGCACACCAGACCGGGACAGAGGTCTCTACGAGCAGTACTTC
v_call: TRBV7-2; d_call: NA; clone_size: few; j_call: TRBJ2-5; cdr3_aa: CASSLAGVKETQYF; cdr3_nt: TGTGCCAGCAGCTTAGCGGGAGTGAAGGAGACCCAGTACTTC
v_call: TRBV6-5; d_call: NA; clone_size: medium-sized; j_call: TRBJ1-5; cdr3_aa: CASSYRRDQPQHF; cdr3_nt: TGTGCCAGCAGTTATCGCAGGGATCAGCCCCAGCATTTT
v_call: TRBV27; d_call: NA; clone_size: NA; j_call: TRBJ2-5; cdr3_aa: CASSFAGYETQYF; cdr3_nt: TGTGCCAGCAGTTTTGCGGGGTACGAGACCCAGTACTTC
v_call: TRBV7-8; d_call: NA; clone_size: NA; j_call: TRBJ1-1; cdr3_aa: CASSFAGVPEAFF; cdr3_nt: TGTGCCAGCAGCTTCGCAGGGGTACCTGAAGCTTTCTTT
v_call: TRBV20-1; d_call: NA; clone_size: few; j_call: TRBJ1-5; cdr3_aa: CSARGGNPNQPQHF; cdr3_nt: TGCAGTGCTCGAGGAGGCAACCCCAATCAGCCCCAGCATTTT
v_call: TRBV11-2; d_call: TRBD2; clone_size: NA; j_call: TRBJ2-1; cdr3_aa: CASSLGGTSGLLEQFF; cdr3_nt: TGTGCCAGCAGCTTAGGCGGGACTAGCGGGTTACTTGAGCAGTTCTTC
v_call: TRBV20-1; d_call: NA; clone_size: NA; j_call: TRBJ1-5; cdr3_aa: CSARGLSNQPQHF; cdr3_nt: TGCAGTGCTAGAGGACTGAGCAATCAGCCCCAGCATTTT
v_call: TRBV6-1; d_call: NA; clone_size: few; j_call: TRBJ1-1; cdr3_aa: CASTRQGKLEAFF; cdr3_nt: TGTGCCAGCACCCGGCAGGGGAAGTTGGAAGCTTTCTTT
v_call: TRBV18; d_call: NA; clone_size: NA; j_call: TRBJ1-1; cdr3_aa: CASSPRAGPTEAFF; cdr3_nt: TGTGCCAGCTCACCACGGGCGGGTCCCACTGAAGCTTTCTTT
v_call: TRBV10-2; d_call: TRBD1; clone_size: few; j_call: TRBJ1-2; cdr3_aa: CASSGQGDYGYTF; cdr3_nt: TGCGCCAGCAGTGGACAGGGGGACTATGGCTACACCTTC
v_call: TRBV11-2; d_call: TRBD1; clone_size: medium-sized; j_call: TRBJ1-5; cdr3_aa: CASSLGQGPNQPQHF; cdr3_nt: TGTGCCAGCAGCCTGGGACAGGGCCCCAATCAGCCCCAGCATTTT
v_call: TRBV28; d_call: NA; clone_size: NA; j_call: TRBJ2-2; cdr3_aa: CASSLWFGNTGELFF; cdr3_nt: TGTGCCAGCAGTTTATGGTTTGGGAACACCGGGGAGCTGTTTTTT
v_call: TRBV2; d_call: TRBD1; clone_size: NA; j_call: TRBJ1-1; cdr3_aa: CASVYRGFDTEAFF; cdr3_nt: TGTGCCAGCGTTTACAGGGGGTTCGACACTGAAGCTTTCTTT
v_call: TRBV24-1; d_call: TRBD1; clone_size: few; j_call: TRBJ2-7; cdr3_aa: CATSDLRAGGTYEQYF; cdr3_nt: TGTGCCACCAGTGATTTAAGGGCAGGGGGCACCTACGAGCAGTACTTC
v_call: TRBV28; d_call: NA; clone_size: NA; j_call: TRBJ2-3; cdr3_aa: CASSTPALDTQYF; cdr3_nt: TGTGCCAGCAGTACCCCGGCTCTCGATACGCAGTATTTT
v_call: TRBV7-9; d_call: NA; clone_size: NA; j_call: TRBJ1-3; cdr3_aa: CASSLSGAANTIYF; cdr3_nt: TGTGCCAGCAGCTTATCAGGGGCGGCAAACACCATATATTTT
v_call: TRBV7-2; d_call: TRBD2; clone_size: NA; j_call: TRBJ2-1; cdr3_aa: CASSLEVSSGSSYNEQFF; cdr3_nt: TGTGCCAGCAGCTTAGAGGTGTCTAGCGGGAGCTCCTACAATGAGCAGTTCTTC
v_call: TRBV27; d_call: TRBD2; clone_size: few; j_call: TRBJ2-5; cdr3_aa: CASGRTSAQETQYF; cdr3_nt: TGTGCCAGCGGCCGGACTAGCGCACAAGAGACCCAGTACTTC
v_call: TRBV19; d_call: NA; clone_size: once; j_call: TRBJ1-3; cdr3_aa: CASSIGVAGNTIYF; cdr3_nt: TGTGCCAGTAGTATCGGGGTCGCTGGAAACACCATATATTTT
v_call: TRBV5-4; d_call: TRBD2; clone_size: NA; j_call: TRBJ2-5; cdr3_aa: CASSGRGGGALETQYF; cdr3_nt: TGTGCCAGCAGCGGTCGGGGCGGGGGGGCCCTGGAGACCCAGTACTTC
v_call: TRBV7-2; d_call: TRBD2; clone_size: few; j_call: TRBJ2-5; cdr3_aa: CASSLARGVQETQYF; cdr3_nt: TGTGCCAGCAGCTTAGCGCGGGGGGTCCAAGAGACCCAGTACTTC
v_call: TRBV27; d_call: TRBD1; clone_size: medium-sized; j_call: TRBJ2-7; cdr3_aa: CASSFVQTGVHEQYF; cdr3_nt: TGTGCCAGCAGTTTCGTTCAAACAGGGGTCCACGAGCAGTACTTC
v_call: TRBV20-1; d_call: NA; clone_size: few; j_call: TRBJ2-4; cdr3_aa: CSARVQRVQSF; cdr3_nt: TGCAGTGCTAGAGTCCAAAGGGTCCAAAGCTTC
v_call: TRBV12-3/TRBV12-4; d_call: NA; clone_size: NA; j_call: TRBJ1-2; cdr3_aa: CASSTHEPYGYTF; cdr3_nt: TGTGCCAGCAGTACTCACGAACCCTATGGCTACACCTTC
v_call: TRBV18; d_call: TRBD1; clone_size: NA; j_call: TRBJ1-2; cdr3_aa: CASSPPTGVGYTF; cdr3_nt: TGTGCCAGCTCACCCCCGACAGGGGTTGGCTACACCTTC
v_call: TRBV25-1; d_call: NA; clone_size: NA; j_call: TRBJ2-1; cdr3_aa: CASSSGPPQFF; cdr3_nt: TGTGCCAGCAGTTCCGGTCCTCCGCAGTTCTTC
v_call: TRBV20-1; d_call: NA; clone_size: few; j_call: TRBJ1-5; cdr3_aa: CSARSKSPGRDSYNQPQHF; cdr3_nt: TGCAGTGCTAGATCCAAGTCGCCCGGACGGGACTCCTACAATCAGCCCCAGCATTTT
v_call: TRBV2; d_call: NA; clone_size: medium-sized; j_call: TRBJ1-5; cdr3_aa: CASSTDGRQPQHF; cdr3_nt: TGTGCCAGCAGCACGGACGGTCGACAGCCCCAGCATTTT
v_call: TRBV10-3; d_call: TRBD2; clone_size: NA; j_call: TRBJ2-5; cdr3_aa: CATATGLVQETQYF; cdr3_nt: TGTGCCACCGCGACCGGACTAGTCCAAGAGACCCAGTACTTC